This T cell receptor beta chain comes out of a study of post-analysis software for immune sequencing data. Study background: Patients with relapsing-remitting, secondary progressive and progressive-relapsing multiple sclerosis courses were all represented. Study results and caveats: Elevated frequency relative to controls characterized several TRBV segments in patients, TRBV5-6, TRBV5-1 and TRBV20-1 among them. Clustering by F measure revealed strong co-clustering among samples prepared together in one batch.

Prepared libraries of TCR beta cDNA carried unique molecular identifiers. TCRdb used MiXCR to reprocess the PCR reads, holding one entry per CDR3 protein. The repertoire holds about 460,000 distinct CDR3 sequences, with around 40% as singletons. On this clonotype: As yet, its antigen is unknown.

The CDR3 is 14 residues long. V gave up 2 bases and J gave up 0 bases, with 9 bases separating them. Germline V gene data show CDR1 as SGHRS and CDR2 as YFSETQ. Sequenced material: blood. The chain employs TRBV5-1 and TRBJ2-7; perhaps TRBD2 as D (5 bases). This sequence originates from a girl aged 5 to 17 with multiple sclerosis. CDR3 amino acids: CASSLADPSYEQYF. For the CDR3, the DNA is TGCGCCAGCAGCTTAGCGGACCCCTCCTACGAGCAGTACTTC.